This TCR beta chain was identified during a study of blood T cell repertoires in COVID-19 (dated by TCRdb to about 2020). With respect to the entire study: The collaborator samples originated in the United States, Italy and Spain and spanned the acute and convalescent phases of COVID-19. The material from the prospective study consisted of cDNA or gDNA derived from T cells, B-cell-depleted T cells, or PBMCs. Subjects who had been exposed to COVID-19, were actively infected with it, or had recovered from it provided the deeply sampled blood TCRbeta repertoires that made up the dataset. The repertoires were made available in a free public database intended to serve as a resource for research on the immune response to SARS-CoV-2. Samples came from the ongoing ImmuneRACE study (first 160 participants) plus 1,254 subjects from 6 global collaborators. Sample metadata almost always included a de-identified subject ID, COVID-19 status, age in years and sex. HLA class I and class II types, where available, came from metadata supplied by the sample provider rather than from assay-based typing.

Including cysteine and phenylalanine, the CDR3 has 15 amino acids. The only DNA kept is the CDR3, 45 bases in frame from the first base. The germline V gene gives CDR1 as KGHDR and CDR2 as SFDVKD. Deletion took 2 bases off V and 4 bases off J, with a span of 10 bases between the germline ends. Findings and caveats that apply to the study as a whole: Clinical and demographic metadata were provided uncurated, with the amount varying by source and participant.

TCRbeta CDR3 regions were amplified from genomic DNA using the immunoSEQ Assay, a bias-controlled multiplex PCR. Per the authors' processing: Nucleated cell counts per sample were estimated from amplification of reference gene primers within the assay. Sequence reads were collapsed and filtered to measure the absolute abundance of every unique TCRbeta CDR3 rearrangement. For each sample, productive Simpson clonality was calculated by taking the square root of Simpson's diversity index across productive rearrangements. Not all clones reach the TCRdb copy of this immuneACCESS table, which keeps in-frame sequences only. Checked studies attribute under half of the gap to unresolved V genes and leave the rest unexplained. Clone size and V and J calls were adopted from that table, with D and trimming inferred from the DNA. The sample data list about 320,000 clones, and 90% of these were observed just once. The ten most abundant clones make up less than 4% of the sample.

In the prospective study, participants were 18 to 89 years old, resided in about two dozen geographic areas of the United States, and were enrolled through a virtual design. To assign participants to cohorts, the prospective study relied on clinical history that participants themselves reported in a screening survey and a study questionnaire. Exposed participants had been in contact with someone with a PCR-confirmed or clinician-diagnosed COVID-19 case within 2 weeks of study entry. Mobile phlebotomists in the prospective study collected whole blood, serum and a nasopharyngeal or oropharyngeal swab from every participant. Additional blood draws and questionnaires over an approximately 2-month period could optionally be provided by prospective study participants. Before DNA extraction, prospective study blood samples were shipped either frozen or at room temperature. A word on this clone: Which antigen it targets is not known. Per-nucleotide qualities are absent, and no much larger clonotype sits a single base away.

The sequence was obtained from a woman aged 25 to 39 who had been exposed to COVID-19. The chain is encoded by TRBV24-1 joined to TRBJ2-2; TRBD2 is a possible D gene, resting on 6 matching bases. Sample: PBMCs or T cells enriched from blood (not recorded which). In nucleotides, the sequence is TGTGCCACCAGTGATTCCCAGGAGGGCACCGGGGAGCTGTTTTTT. This codes for CATSDSQEGTGELFF.